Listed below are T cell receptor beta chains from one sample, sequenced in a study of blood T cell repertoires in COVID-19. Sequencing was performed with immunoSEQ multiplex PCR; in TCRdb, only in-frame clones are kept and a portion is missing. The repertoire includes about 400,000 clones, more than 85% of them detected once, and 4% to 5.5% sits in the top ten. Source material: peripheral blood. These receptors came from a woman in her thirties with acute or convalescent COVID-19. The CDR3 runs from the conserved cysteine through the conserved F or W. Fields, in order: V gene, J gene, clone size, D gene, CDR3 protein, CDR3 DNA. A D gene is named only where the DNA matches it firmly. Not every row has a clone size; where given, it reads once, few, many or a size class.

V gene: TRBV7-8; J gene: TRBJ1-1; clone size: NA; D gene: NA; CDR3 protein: CASSLVSVNTEAFF; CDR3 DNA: TGTGCCAGCAGCTTAGTCTCAGTGAACACTGAAGCTTTCTTT
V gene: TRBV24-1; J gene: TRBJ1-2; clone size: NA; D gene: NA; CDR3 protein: CATSDRGYGYTF; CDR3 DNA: TGTGCCACCAGTGATCGGGGATATGGCTACACCTTC
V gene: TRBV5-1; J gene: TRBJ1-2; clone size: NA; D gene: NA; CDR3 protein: CASSLAGERGYTF; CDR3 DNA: TGCGCCAGCAGCTTGGCCGGGGAGAGGGGCTACACCTTC
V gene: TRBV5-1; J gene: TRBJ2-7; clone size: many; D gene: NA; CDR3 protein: CASSLAPDYEQYF; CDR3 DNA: TGCGCCAGCAGCTTGGCCCCAGATTACGAGCAGTACTTC
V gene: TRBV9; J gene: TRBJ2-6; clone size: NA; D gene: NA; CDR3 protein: CASSVRMAGAPGANVLTF; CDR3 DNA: TGTGCCAGCAGCGTAAGAATGGCGGGGGCGCCTGGGGCCAACGTCCTGACTTTC
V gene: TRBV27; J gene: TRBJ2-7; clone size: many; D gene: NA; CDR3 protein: CASKQTTNSYEQYF; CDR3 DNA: TGTGCCAGCAAACAAACCACCAACTCCTACGAGCAGTACTTC
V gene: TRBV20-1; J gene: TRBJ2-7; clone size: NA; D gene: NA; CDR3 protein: CSALSRYEQYF; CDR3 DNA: TGCAGTGCGCTTAGTCGATATGAGCAGTACTTC
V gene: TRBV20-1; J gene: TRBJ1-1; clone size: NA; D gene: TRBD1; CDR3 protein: CSASPDRDAFF; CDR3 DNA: TGCAGTGCTAGTCCAGACAGGGATGCTTTCTTT
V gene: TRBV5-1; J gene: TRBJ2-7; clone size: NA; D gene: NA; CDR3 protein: CASSLSTAYEQYF; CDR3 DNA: TGCGCCAGCAGCTTGTCGACAGCCTACGAGCAGTACTTC
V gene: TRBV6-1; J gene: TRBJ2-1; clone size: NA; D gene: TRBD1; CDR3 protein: CASSVDRGLGANEQFF; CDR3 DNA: TGTGCCAGCAGTGTTGACAGGGGATTGGGAGCGAATGAGCAGTTCTTC
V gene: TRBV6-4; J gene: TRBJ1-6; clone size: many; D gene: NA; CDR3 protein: CASSHGGVSPLHF; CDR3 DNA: TGTGCCAGCAGTCACGGAGGGGTTTCACCCCTCCACTTT
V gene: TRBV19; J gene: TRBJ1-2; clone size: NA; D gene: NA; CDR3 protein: CASSHSPGDYGYTF; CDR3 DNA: TGTGCCAGTAGTCACTCGCCGGGGGACTATGGCTACACCTTC
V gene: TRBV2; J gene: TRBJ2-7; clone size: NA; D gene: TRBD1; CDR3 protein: CASSPRQGLYEQYF; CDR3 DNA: TGTGCCAGCTCACCGCGACAGGGCCTCTACGAGCAGTACTTC
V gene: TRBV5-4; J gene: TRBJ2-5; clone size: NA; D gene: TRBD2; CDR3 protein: CASRAGGPRETQYF; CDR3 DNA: TGTGCCAGCAGGGCGGGGGGGCCTCGGGAGACCCAGTACTTC